The 12 T cell receptor beta chains below come from one sample, sequenced in a study of shared clonotypes between healthy human individuals. The data were produced by immunoSEQ multiplex PCR, yet TCRdb's version contains in-frame clones alone and is incomplete. Altogether hundreds of thousands of clones are present, roughly 92% being singletons, with the ten largest covering about 25%. Naive CD8 cells comprised CD45RO-negative, CCR7-positively selected cells, excluding terminally differentiated effector memory CD45RA+ cells. The sample was naive CD8+ T cells sorted from blood. The receptors derive from a man aged 30 to 39 in good health.

V is TRBV6-6 and J is TRBJ2-1; D is perhaps TRBD2 (7 bases). Between the trimmed V and J ends, which lost 9 bases and 2 bases, there was a span of 17 bases. CDR1 and CDR2 (germline): MNHNY, SVGAGI (reference sequence). The CDR3 sequence is 15 residues long. Here the CDR3 DNA reads TGTGCCAGTGACCTAGGGGGAGGGACCTACAATGAGCAGTTCTTC. Its translation is CASDLGGGTYNEQFF.

The gene calls are TRBV6-6 and TRBJ2-7; 8 bases agree with TRBD1. Germline trimming cut 5 bases from V and 2 bases from J; bases unmatched to any gene: 5. The germline V gene encodes CDR1 MNHNY and CDR2 SVGAGI (reference sequence). There are 14 residues in the CDR3. The CDR3 reads CASSLGQGAYEQYF. The DNA for the CDR3 is TGTGCCAGCAGTCTCGGACAGGGAGCCTACGAGCAGTACTTC.

The CDR3: CASSAVGQGFTDTQYF. Written as DNA, the CDR3 is TGTGCCAGCAGTGCGGTGGGACAGGGTTTCACAGATACGCAGTATTTT. The genes are TRBV28 and TRBJ2-3, with 9 nucleotides matching TRBD1. This CDR3 contains 16 residues. The V gene end was trimmed by 5 bases and the J gene end by 2 bases; junction bases not matched to a gene: 8. CDR1 and CDR2 from the germline V gene are MDHEN and SYDVKM. The full variable domain, rest sourced from reference TRBV28 and TRBJ2-3, is DVKVTQSSRYLVKRTGEKVFLECVQDMDHENMFWYRQDPGLGLRLIYFSYDVKMKEKGDIPEGYSVSREKKERFSLILESASTNQTSMYLCASSAVGQGFTDTQYFGPGTRLTVL.

This clone appeared once. The chain recombines TRBV7-2 with TRBJ2-7; no clear D. V dropped 4 bases and J dropped 3 bases, with 13 bases sitting between them. Germline V CDR1 and CDR2: SGHTA, FQGNSA. This CDR3 has 14 residues. The CDR3 DNA is TGTGCCAGCAGCTCCCTGGGGTATGGCTACGAGCAGTACTTC. Translated, it gives CASSSLGYGYEQYF.

The chain employs TRBV15 and TRBJ1-2; 8 positions match TRBD1. The CDR3 is 14 residues long. Germline V gene data show CDR1 as LNHNV and CDR2 as YYDKDF (reference sequence). J was trimmed by 8 bases and V by 1 base; bases with no gene match: 6. This CDR3 is CATSRGTGTGGYTF. The CDR3 nucleotides read TGTGCCACCAGCAGAGGGACAGGGACAGGAGGCTACACCTTC.

The rearrangement joins TRBV7-9 to TRBJ2-2; maybe TRBD2 (5 bases). The CDR3 runs 17 residues. The V end lost 4 bases, the J end lost 3 bases, and 18 bases lay between the germline ends. The germline V gene encodes CDR1 SEHNR and CDR2 FQNEAQ (reference sequence). As DNA, the CDR3 is TGTGCCAGCAGCTCCAACCCGGTTACTAGTCACACCGGGGAGCTGTTTTTT. Amino acid sequence: CASSSNPVTSHTGELFF.

V usage is TRBV5-1 and J usage is TRBJ2-7, with 7 bases matching TRBD2. The CDR3 spans 15 residues. Germline CDR1 is SGHRS and CDR2 is YFSETQ. V was clipped by 3 bases and J by 0 bases; unmatched bases: 6. Here the CDR3 reads CASSYSGTSSYEQYF. The DNA for the CDR3 is TGCGCCAGCAGCTACAGCGGGACCTCCTCCTACGAGCAGTACTTC.

This chain links TRBV7-9 with TRBJ1-3; 8 bases match TRBD1. J lost 1 base, V lost 6 bases, and 14 bases had no gene match. This CDR3 comprises 18 residues. CDR1 and CDR2 from the germline V gene are SEHNR and FQNEAQ (reference sequence). The CDR3 coding sequence is TGTGCCAGCAGACCTACCTCCCGGAACAGGGGGTCTGGAAACACCATATATTTT. Translated, it gives CASRPTSRNRGSGNTIYF.

The chain is built from TRBV7-9 and TRBJ2-7; 7 nucleotides align to TRBD2. The V and J ends lost 1 base and 3 bases, in that order; junction bases with no gene match: 15. The CDR3 runs to 18 residues. Germline CDR1 SEHNR, CDR2 FQNEAQ (reference sequence). CDR3 amino acids: CASSLGWHLGTIFYEQYF. CDR3 DNA sequence: TGTGCCAGCAGCTTAGGTTGGCATTTGGGGACTATCTTCTACGAGCAGTACTTC.

The V call is TRBV13, the J call TRBJ2-1; 10 positions agree with TRBD2. The CDR3 is 16 residues long. The V gene's germline CDR1 is PRHDT and CDR2 FYEKMQ (reference sequence). J lost 1 base, V lost 1 base, and 1 base had no gene match. The CDR3 DNA follows: TGTGCCAGCAGCTTAGTAGCGGGAGGATCCTACAATGAGCAGTTCTTC. Protein sequence: CASSLVAGGSYNEQFF.

This clone was seen many times. Other DNA sequences in the sample encode the same CDR3. V usage is TRBV28 and J usage is TRBJ2-7; the D is unclear. The CDR3 extends over 11 amino acids. Trimming left V 2 bases short and J 4 bases short, with 3 bases between. Germline-derived CDR1 and CDR2 are MDHEN and SYDVKM. DNA of the CDR3: TGTGCCAGCAGTTTAAATTACGAGCAGTACTTC. This sequence encodes CASSLNYEQYF.

A single count supports this clone. The chain links TRBV10-3 to TRBJ1-4, with D possibly TRBD1 on 6 matching bases. The ends were cut back, 2 bases at V and 7 bases at J, with 11 bases in the middle. The CDR3 spans 14 residues. Germline assignment: CDR1 ENHRY and CDR2 SYGVKD. The CDR3 here is CAISEAGAGEKLFF. CDR3 sequence (DNA): TGTGCCATCAGTGAGGCAGGGGCGGGTGAAAAACTGTTTTTT.